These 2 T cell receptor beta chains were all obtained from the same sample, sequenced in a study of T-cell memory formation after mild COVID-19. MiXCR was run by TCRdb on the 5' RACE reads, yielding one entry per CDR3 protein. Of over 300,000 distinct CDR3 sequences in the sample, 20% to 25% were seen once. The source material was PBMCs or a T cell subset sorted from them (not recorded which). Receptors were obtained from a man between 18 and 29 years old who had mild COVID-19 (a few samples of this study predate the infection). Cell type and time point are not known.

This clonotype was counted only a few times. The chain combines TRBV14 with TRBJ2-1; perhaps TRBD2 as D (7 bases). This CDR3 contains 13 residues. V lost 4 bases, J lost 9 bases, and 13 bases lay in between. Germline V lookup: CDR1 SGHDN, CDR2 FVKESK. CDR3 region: CASSRRGGIEQFF. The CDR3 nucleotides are TGTGCCAGCAGCCGTAGGGGGGGAATTGAGCAGTTCTTC. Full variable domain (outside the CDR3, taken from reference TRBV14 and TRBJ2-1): EAGVTQFPSHSVIEKGQTVTLRCDPISGHDNLYWYRRVMGKEIKFLLHFVKESKQDESGMPNNRFLAERTGGTYSTLKVQPAELEDSGVYFCASSRRGGIEQFFGPGTRLTVL.

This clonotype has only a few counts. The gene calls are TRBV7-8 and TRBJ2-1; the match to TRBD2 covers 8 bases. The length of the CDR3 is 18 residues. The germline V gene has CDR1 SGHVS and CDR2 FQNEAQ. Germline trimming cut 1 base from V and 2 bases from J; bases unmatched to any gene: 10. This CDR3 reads CASSLVGWTSSTYNEQFF. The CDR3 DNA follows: TGTGCCAGCAGCTTAGTGGGATGGACTAGCTCTACCTACAATGAGCAGTTCTTC.